The 26 T cell receptor beta chains below were found in one sample sequenced in a study of beta chain features in type 1 diabetes. Findings of the study overall: Shorter TCRB CDR3s, moderately but significantly so, marked every one of the four CD4+ subsets in Type 1 diabetes patients.

Antigens for these TCRs are unknown. Expressed TCRB transcripts were sequenced, since all the RNA that had been isolated was reverse transcribed. The method was immunoSEQ multiplex PCR; TCRdb's version includes in-frame clones alone and lacks a portion of them. The data show some 250,000 clones, roughly 11% seen once. The sample consisted of naive CD4+ T cells from blood. The receptors were sampled from a man between 25 and 39 years old with type 1 diabetes.

The rearrangement links TRBV6-5 to TRBJ2-2; D unresolved. This CDR3 contains 11 residues. The germline CDR1 and CDR2 sequences are MNHEY and SVGAGI. Trimming removed 7 bases at V and 4 bases at J, with 4 bases between. In nucleotides, the CDR3 is TGTGCCAGCACTCCCACCGGGGAGCTGTTTTTT. This gives the protein CASTPTGELFF.

This clone was seen more than once but under ten times. The chain couples TRBV18 to TRBJ1-1; no definite D call. V gave up 6 bases and J gave up 5 bases, with 22 bases separating them. Germline V lookup: CDR1 KGHSH, CDR2 LQKENI. The CDR3 totals 16 residues. As DNA, the CDR3 is TGTGCCAGCTCTCCGGATACCCGGGGTCATGGGACTGAAGCTTTCTTT. Translation: CASSPDTRGHGTEAFF.

This clone was detected only a few times. The rearrangement uses TRBV7-2 and TRBJ2-2, with unresolved D. The CDR3 has 15 residues. Trimming stripped 2 bases from V and 4 bases from J, with 11 bases between. Germline V gene sequence: CDR1 SGHTA, CDR2 FQGNSA. In DNA, the CDR3 is TGTGCCAGCAGCTTACTGGGCATGAGCACCGGGGAGCTGTTTTTT. It translates to CASSLLGMSTGELFF. Supplemented by reference TRBV7-2 and TRBJ2-2, the full variable domain reads GAGVSQSPSNKVTEKGKDVELRCDPISGHTALYWYRQSLGQGLEFLIYFQGNSAPDKSGLPSDRFSAERTGGSVSTLTIQRTQQEDSAVYLCASSLLGMSTGELFFGEGSRLTVL.

The CDR3 loop is CASSLGGRTFMGYTF. CDR3 bases: TGTGCCAGCAGCTTAGGGGGGCGCACCTTTATGGGCTACACCTTC. The chain carries TRBV7-6 and TRBJ1-2; D may be TRBD1 (6 bases). The V gene lost 1 base and the J gene lost 8 bases, with 17 bases spanning the gap. CDR1 is SGHVS and CDR2 is FNYEAQ in the germline V gene. The CDR3 runs to 15 residues.

The rearrangement joins TRBV5-1 to TRBJ2-3; tentative D call: TRBD1 (6 bases). CDR3 size: 15 residues. The germline V and J ends were trimmed by 1 base and 5 bases, with 14 bases remaining between them. From germline, CDR1 is SGHRS and CDR2 YFSETQ. The CDR3 sequence: CASSLKTRGQDTQYF. The DNA for the CDR3 is TGCGCCAGCAGCTTGAAAACCAGGGGCCAAGATACGCAGTATTTT.

This clone was picked up a small number of times. V usage is TRBV27 and J usage is TRBJ1-1, with D tentatively TRBD1 (6 bases). Deletions cut 2 bases from V and 0 bases from J, with 10 bases between. This CDR3 contains 15 residues. Germline V gives CDR1 MNHEY, CDR2 SMNVEV (reference sequence). The CDR3, as DNA: TGTGCCAGCAGTTTAAGGGGGTTTGTGAACACTGAAGCTTTCTTT. Translated, it gives CASSLRGFVNTEAFF.

The rearrangement uses TRBV7-2 and TRBJ2-3, with TRBD2 identical over 11 bases. CDR1 is SGHTA and CDR2 is FQGNSA in the germline V gene. Trimming cost V 6 bases and J 7 bases; bases outside gene matches: 12. The CDR3 spans 16 residues. CDR3 in amino acids: CASRPTGLAAPHTQYF. In DNA form, the CDR3 reads TGTGCCAGCAGACCTACGGGACTAGCGGCCCCCCATACGCAGTATTTT.

This clone has only a few counts. The chain couples TRBV2 to TRBJ2-4, with 7 positions matching TRBD1. Unmatched junction bases numbered 5, after V lost 3 bases and J lost 0 bases. Germline V gives CDR1 SNHLY, CDR2 FYNNEI. The CDR3 consists of 16 residues. This CDR3 reads CASSDAGTAAKNIQYF. The CDR3, as DNA: TGTGCCAGCAGTGACGCCGGGACAGCAGCCAAAAACATTCAGTACTTC. Together with reference TRBV2 and TRBJ2-4, the CDR3 gives the full variable domain: EPEVTQTPSHQVTQMGQEVILRCVPISNHLYFYWYRQILGQKVEFLVSFYNNEISEKSEIFDDQFSVERPDGSNFTLKIRSTKLEDSAMYFCASSDAGTAAKNIQYFGAGTRLSVL.

This clone was recorded a few times. The chain carries TRBV15 and TRBJ1-5; 7 bases fit TRBD1. The CDR3 totals 14 residues. Looked up from germline, CDR1 is LNHNV and CDR2 is YYDKDF (reference sequence). J lost 5 bases, V lost 2 bases, and 3 bases had no gene match. CDR3 in amino acids: CATSRRQGYQPQHF. CDR3 bases: TGTGCCACCAGCAGAAGACAGGGCTATCAGCCCCAGCATTTT.

The sample holds a few counts of this clone. The J gene is TRBJ1-2, the V gene TRBV30; D not certain. This CDR3 is 12 amino acids long. The V and J ends lost 2 bases and 8 bases respectively, with 12 bases between them. Germline values: CDR1 GTSNPN, CDR2 SVGIG (reference sequence). The DNA of the CDR3 is TGTGCCTGGAGTACGCCCGGAGGGGGCTACACCTTC. Its translation is CAWSTPGGGYTF. Together with reference TRBV30 and TRBJ1-2, the CDR3 gives the full variable domain: SQTIHQWPATLVQPVGSPLSLECTVEGTSNPNLYWYRQAAGRGLQLLFYSVGIGQISSEVPQNLSASRPQDRQFILSSKKLLLSDSGFYLCAWSTPGGGYTFGSGTRLTVV.

The V and J genes are TRBV6-6 and TRBJ2-3; a weak D match, TRBD1 (5 bases). V was clipped by 6 bases and J by 0 bases, with 13 bases between them. The CDR3 is 15 residues long. In germline, CDR1 is MNHNY, CDR2 SVGAGI (reference sequence). The CDR3 protein is CASSKPQGSTDTQYF. In DNA form, the CDR3 reads TGTGCCAGCAGCAAACCGCAGGGCAGCACAGATACGCAGTATTTT.

This clone was seen more than once but under ten times. The rearrangement links TRBV4-3 to TRBJ1-2, with 9 bases that match TRBD1. Germline V lookup: CDR1 LGHNA, CDR2 YSLEER. The junction had 6 bases not matched to a gene; V was cut back by 3 bases and J by 1 base. CDR3 length: 16 amino acids. CDR3: CASSQTGGDFNYGYTF. CDR3 DNA: TGCGCCAGCAGCCAGACAGGGGGGGACTTTAACTATGGCTACACCTTC.

In its sample, this clone was seen a few times. The genes are TRBV9 and TRBJ2-2; 12 bases align to TRBD2. Germline V gene data show CDR1 as SGDLS and CDR2 as YYNGEE. V was pared by 4 bases and J by 0 bases, with 4 bases of the junction left unmatched. The CDR3 has 17 amino acids. CDR3 sequence reads: CASSSLAGGSNTGELFF. Written as DNA, the CDR3 is TGTGCCAGCAGCTCACTAGCGGGGGGTTCGAACACCGGGGAGCTGTTTTTT.

The CDR3 nucleotides read TGCGCCAGCAGCCTTGGAGTTACAACGAACACTGAAGCTTTCTTT. Translation: CASSLGVTTNTEAFF. V is TRBV5-1 and J is TRBJ1-1; D remains ambiguous. Germline CDR1 and CDR2: SGHRS and YFSETQ. The ends were cut back, 4 bases at V and 1 base at J, with 14 bases in the middle. This CDR3 comprises 15 residues.

The V and J genes are TRBV5-1 and TRBJ2-7; 7 bases line up with TRBD1. Germline V gene sequence: CDR1 SGHRS, CDR2 YFSETQ. The V and J ends lost 4 bases and 8 bases, in that order; junction bases with no gene match: 15. The CDR3 has 15 amino acids. CDR3 amino acids: CASSHPGQERVQQYF. CDR3 sequence (DNA): TGCGCCAGCAGCCACCCCGGACAGGAGCGTGTACAGCAGTACTTC.

This clone occurred a few times. The chain recombines TRBV4-1 with TRBJ2-3; TRBD2 aligns across 11 bases. Germline-derived CDR1 and CDR2 are MGHRA and YSYEKL. The CDR3 has 17 residues. The junction had 3 bases not matched to a gene; V was cut back by 1 base and J by 0 bases. The CDR3 coding sequence is TGCGCCAGCAGCCAAGGACTAGCGGGGTCTAGCACAGATACGCAGTATTTT. It specifies CASSQGLAGSSTDTQYF.

This clone was detected only a few times. The chain uses TRBV5-1 and TRBJ2-7; TRBD1 matches at 12 bases. CDR1 is SGHRS and CDR2 is YFSETQ in the germline V gene. There are 14 residues in the CDR3. V shed 3 bases, J shed 7 bases, and the junction held 5 bases outside the gene matches. The CDR3, as DNA: TGCGCCAGCAGCTCCGGGACAGGGGGCTTGGAGCAGTACTTC. This gives the protein CASSSGTGGLEQYF.

The chain recombines TRBV19 with TRBJ2-7; possible D gene TRBD1, 5 bases. CDR1 is LNHDA, CDR2 SQIVND, per germline (reference sequence). CDR3 length: 13 residues. Trimming removed 6 bases from V and 2 bases from J, with 11 bases in between. As DNA, the CDR3 is TGTGCCAGTAGCGAGTGGGGCACCTACGAGCAGTACTTC. Protein product: CASSEWGTYEQYF.

The CDR3 sequence is CASSTGLEHNEQFF. The CDR3, as DNA: TGTGCCAGCAGCACAGGACTAGAACACAATGAGCAGTTCTTC. The V call is TRBV9, the J call TRBJ2-1, with TRBD2 identical over 7 bases. CDR3 length: 14 residues. CDR1 SGDLS and CDR2 YYNGEE come from the germline V gene. After removal of 4 bases from V and 5 bases from J, the junction contained 6 bases not matched to a gene. The full variable domain, its missing parts supplied by reference TRBV9 and TRBJ2-1, is DSGVTQTPKHLITATGQRVTLRCSPRSGDLSVYWYQQSLDQGLQFLIQYYNGEERAKGNILERFSAQQFPDLHSELNLSSLELGDSALYFCASSTGLEHNEQFFGPGTRLTVL.

With respect to this clone: The junction departs from the called germline gene at one end, perhaps through a read error. J is TRBJ1-2 and V is TRBV2, with 7 bases that match TRBD1. The CDR3 has 13 residues. Germline CDR1 SNHLY, CDR2 FYNNEI. The CDR3 reads CASREGGQESYTF. The CDR3 coding sequence is TGTGCCAGCAGGGAAGGAGGACAGGAGAGCTACACCTTC.

The rearrangement uses TRBV6-5 and TRBJ1-1; 9 bases are a match to TRBD1. J was trimmed by 11 bases and V by 6 bases; bases with no gene match: 7. The length of the CDR3 is 12 residues. Germline V gene data show CDR1 as MNHEY and CDR2 as SVGAGI. CDR3 residues: CASRSGTGLAFF. In nucleotides, the CDR3 is TGTGCCAGCAGGTCCGGGACAGGGCTTGCTTTCTTT.

The chain links TRBV6-5 to TRBJ2-7; possible D gene TRBD2, 6 bases. Trimming removed 0 bases at V and 4 bases at J, with 13 bases between. Germline values: CDR1 MNHEY, CDR2 SVGAGI. CDR3 size: 15 residues. The CDR3 sequence is CASSYSSGFGYEQYF. In DNA form, the CDR3 reads TGTGCCAGCAGTTACTCGAGCGGGTTTGGGTACGAGCAGTACTTC.

In nucleotides, the CDR3 is TGCGCCAGCAGTCCGACCCTAGCGGGGGGGTACAATGAGCAGTTCTTC. This translates into CASSPTLAGGYNEQFF. The chain recombines TRBV5-1 with TRBJ2-1; 12 bases agree with TRBD2. The germline V gene has CDR1 SGHRS and CDR2 YFSETQ. CDR3 length equals 16 residues. V was pared by 5 bases and J by 4 bases, with 7 bases of the junction left unmatched.

The table lists this clone with a few counts. The chain is built from TRBV30 and TRBJ2-1, with 12 bases matching TRBD2. This CDR3 comprises 17 residues. V gave up 1 base and J gave up 6 bases; unmatched junction bases: 10. Germline V gene data show CDR1 as GTSNPN and CDR2 as SVGIG (reference sequence). The CDR3 DNA is TGTGCCTGGAGTGCTGAAAGGACTAGCGGGGTAGTCAATGAGCAGTTCTTC. Its translation is CAWSAERTSGVVNEQFF.

This clone was found a few times. The chain is built from TRBV13 and TRBJ2-5; 8 bases match TRBD2. After removal of 0 bases from V and 5 bases from J, the junction contained 2 bases not matched to a gene. CDR1 is PRHDT, CDR2 FYEKMQ, per germline (reference sequence). The CDR3 has 14 amino acids. The CDR3 loop reads CASSLGPSGETQYF. The CDR3 DNA reads TGTGCCAGCAGCTTAGGCCCTAGCGGGGAGACCCAGTACTTC.

This chain uses TRBV6-1 with TRBJ2-3, with 10 bases aligning to TRBD2. The CDR3 covers 17 residues. Germline assignment: CDR1 MNHNS and CDR2 SASEGT. The V segment lost 4 bases and the J segment 3 bases; nucleotides outside the gene matches: 10. For the CDR3, the DNA is TGTGCCAGCAGTGTCTCTAGCGGGGGTTACCCTACAGATACGCAGTATTTT. Its translation is CASSVSSGGYPTDTQYF.